The 21 T cell receptor beta chains in this list originate from one sample, sequenced in a study of T-cell memory formation after mild COVID-19. TCRdb called the 5' RACE reads again in MiXCR, with one record for every CDR3 protein. This sample has about 340,000 distinct CDR3 sequences, with around 15% found just once. The sequencing sample was made of PBMCs or a T cell subset sorted from them (not recorded which). The origin of the receptors is a man aged 18 to 35 who had mild COVID-19 (a few samples of this study predate the infection). Cell type and time point are not known.

The chain couples TRBV7-2 to TRBJ1-1; D is undetermined. The CDR3 is 13 amino acids. V lost 4 bases and J lost 4, with 10 bases in between. Germline-derived CDR1 and CDR2 are SGHTA and FQGNSA. CDR3 in amino acids: CASSSDPVTEAFF. In nucleotides, the CDR3 is TGTGCCAGCAGCTCGGACCCGGTCACTGAAGCTTTCTTT.

The J gene is TRBJ1-1, the V gene TRBV11-2, with TRBD1 as a possible D gene (6 bases). Trimming removed 1 base at V and 6 bases at J, with 9 bases between. Germline-derived CDR1 and CDR2 are SGHAT and FQNNGV. This CDR3 has 13 amino acids. In DNA, the CDR3 is TGTGCCAGCAGCTTAGCCGGGACACCTGAAGCTTTCTTT. Its translation is CASSLAGTPEAFF. Based on the CDR3 plus reference TRBV11-2 and TRBJ1-1, the full variable domain is EAGVAQSPRYKIIEKRQSVAFWCNPISGHATLYWYQQILGQGPKLLIQFQNNGVVDDSQLPKDRFSAERLKGVDSTLKIQPAKLEDSAVYLCASSLAGTPEAFFGQGTRLTVV.

A few counts support this clonotype. CDR3 protein: CASSEVSFGETQYF. The CDR3, as DNA: TGTGCCAGCAGTGAAGTCTCGTTCGGGGAGACCCAGTACTTC. V is TRBV2 and J is TRBJ2-5; D is unresolved. The CDR3 sequence is 14 residues long. Germline V gives CDR1 SNHLY, CDR2 FYNNEI. V was pared by 1 base and J by 5 bases, with 11 bases between.

This clonotype appeared a few times. The chain couples TRBV7-2 to TRBJ2-7; 9 bases match TRBD1. From germline, CDR1 is SGHTA and CDR2 FQGNSA. The CDR3 is 15 amino acids. J lost 3 bases, V lost 2 bases, and 5 bases had no gene match. CDR3 DNA: TGTGCCAGCAGCTTATTGGGGACAGGGTACTACGAGCAGTACTTC. The encoded protein is CASSLLGTGYYEQYF.

The sample holds a few counts of this clonotype. The CDR3 loop reads CASNGQGGTEAFF. CDR3 sequence (DNA): TGCGCCAGCAACGGACAGGGAGGCACTGAAGCTTTCTTT. V and J are TRBV5-1 and TRBJ1-1, with 8 bases that match TRBD1. The CDR3 contains 13 residues. Germline V gene lookup returns CDR1 SGHRS and CDR2 YFSETQ. V shed 6 bases, J shed 4 bases, and the junction held 5 bases outside the gene matches.

This clonotype occurred a few times. The V call is TRBV5-1, the J call TRBJ1-4, with a tentative D call TRBD1 (5 bases). CDR1 and CDR2 (germline): SGHRS, YFSETQ. V was shortened by 0 bases and J by 4 bases, with 10 bases between the two germline ends. This CDR3 has 15 residues. The CDR3 protein is CASSLAGTSNEKLFF. CDR3 DNA sequence: TGCGCCAGCAGCTTGGCGGGGACGAGTAATGAAAAACTGTTTTTT.

This clonotype was observed a handful of times. The CDR3 protein is CASSYSGQGRHGYTF. The CDR3 DNA follows: TGTGCCAGCAGTTACTCTGGACAGGGCAGACACGGCTACACCTTC. The genes are TRBV6-5 and TRBJ1-2; TRBD1 matches 8 bases. The J segment lost 8 bases and the V segment lost 0 bases, leaving 8 bases of the junction unmatched. Per the germline V gene, CDR1 is MNHEY and CDR2 is SVGAGI. The CDR3 runs 15 residues.

This clonotype has just a few counts. This chain connects TRBV18 to TRBJ1-4; TRBD1 is a possible D gene (5 bases). V was pared by 6 bases and J by 5 bases, with 10 bases between. This CDR3 is built from 13 residues. Germline-derived CDR1 and CDR2 are KGHSH and LQKENI. As DNA, the CDR3 is TGTGCCAGCTCTCAGCGGGACAATGAAAAACTGTTTTTT. Translating gives CASSQRDNEKLFF.

This clonotype was observed a handful of times. This chain connects TRBV6-5 to TRBJ1-3; 7 bases are a match to TRBD1. CDR1 and CDR2 (germline): MNHEY, SVGAGI. CDR3 length: 16 residues. The J segment lost 4 bases and the V segment lost 5 bases, leaving 11 bases of the junction unmatched. This CDR3 reads CASSRKAGTAGNTIYF. For the CDR3, the DNA is TGTGCCAGCAGTCGAAAAGCCGGGACAGCCGGAAACACCATATATTTT.

The sample holds a few counts of this clonotype. The V gene is TRBV6-2 or TRBV6-3, the J gene TRBJ1-5, with a tentative D call TRBD1 (5 bases). Germline values: CDR1 MNHEY, CDR2 SVGEGT. This CDR3 is built from 16 residues. V was pared by 6 bases and J by 0 bases, with 15 bases between. This CDR3 is CASSPGRDYSNQPQHF. CDR3 nucleotides: TGTGCCAGCAGCCCCGGACGGGACTATAGCAATCAGCCCCAGCATTTT.

This clonotype was recorded many times. The chain is built from TRBV29-1 and TRBJ2-2; D is unresolved. Germline V CDR1 and CDR2: SQVTM, ANQGSEA. V was trimmed by 5 bases and J by 6 bases, leaving 7 bases between them. The CDR3 sequence is 11 residues long. The CDR3 spells CSVTGPGELFF. CDR3 bases: TGCAGCGTTACGGGTCCCGGGGAGCTGTTTTTT.

The rearrangement links TRBV6-6 to TRBJ2-2; D is unresolved. Trimming stripped 1 base from V and 4 bases from J, with 7 bases between. The CDR3 is 14 residues long. The germline V gene encodes CDR1 MNHNY and CDR2 SVGAGI (reference sequence). The CDR3: CASSYWGITGELFF. CDR3 DNA sequence: TGTGCCAGCAGTTACTGGGGTATCACCGGGGAGCTGTTTTTT.

This clonotype occurred a few times. The V gene is TRBV18, the J gene TRBJ2-1; weak D call: TRBD2 (5 bases). The CDR3 loop spans 15 amino acids. Between the trimmed V and J ends, which lost 2 bases and 4 bases, there was a span of 12 bases. Germline assignment: CDR1 KGHSH and CDR2 LQKENI. As DNA, the CDR3 is TGTGCCAGCTCACCAGAGCGGCAGAATTACAATGAGCAGTTCTTC. It is translated as CASSPERQNYNEQFF.

There are a few counts of this clonotype. The chain employs TRBV2 and TRBJ1-6; the D gene is possibly TRBD1 (6 bases). Trimming stripped 6 bases from V and 5 bases from J, with 11 bases between. Looked up from germline, CDR1 is SNHLY and CDR2 is FYNNEI. The CDR3 is 14 amino acids. CDR3 residues: CASRDDRNNSPLHF. The CDR3 DNA sequence: TGTGCCAGCAGGGACGACAGGAATAATTCACCCCTCCACTTT. Complete variable domain (other parts from reference TRBV2 and TRBJ1-6): EPEVTQTPSHQVTQMGQEVILRCVPISNHLYFYWYRQILGQKVEFLVSFYNNEISEKSEIFDDQFSVERPDGSNFTLKIRSTKLEDSAMYFCASRDDRNNSPLHFGNGTRLTVT.

This clonotype was seen many times. A junction boundary mismatches the germline segment, possibly from a read error. V is TRBV5-1 and J is TRBJ2-1; a possible D gene is TRBD2 (6 bases). From germline, CDR1 is SGHRS and CDR2 YFSETQ. This CDR3 region has 15 residues. CDR3 coding DNA: TGCGCCAGCAGCTTGGGCGCGGGAAAATCCCCAGCCCTAAGCTTC. Translating gives CASSLGAGKSPALSF.

The rearrangement uses TRBV7-6 and TRBJ2-3; TRBD1 or TRBD2 may be the D gene (5 bases each). CDR1 and CDR2 (germline): SGHVS, FNYEAQ. This CDR3 comprises 14 residues. V was cut by 2 bases and J by 4 bases, with 10 bases left in between. Here the CDR3 DNA reads TGTGCCAGCAGCTTAAGAGGGGCTCCAGATACGCAGTATTTT. Translated: CASSLRGAPDTQYF.

This clonotype was detected ten times or more. The chain is built from TRBV11-2 and TRBJ2-1, with D uncertain. This CDR3 has 14 residues. Trimming removed 5 bases from V and 8 bases from J, with 16 bases in between. In germline, CDR1 is SGHAT, CDR2 FQNNGV. The CDR3 DNA is TGTGCCAGCAGCCCTCGAGGAGTTACCGATGAGCAGTTCTTC. Translation gives CASSPRGVTDEQFF.

This clonotype was observed a few times. V usage is TRBV24-1 and J usage is TRBJ2-2; D uncertain. Trimming stripped 3 bases from V and 4 bases from J, with 14 bases between. Per the germline V gene, CDR1 is KGHDR and CDR2 is SFDVKD. The length of the CDR3 is 16 residues. In nucleotides, the CDR3 is TGTGCCACCAGTGATGGCCCCCCCGGTATCACCGGGGAGCTGTTTTTT. This sequence encodes CATSDGPPGITGELFF.

This clonotype showed up just a few times. The chain couples TRBV7-9 to TRBJ1-1; no clear D. CDR3 length equals 12 residues. Germline V lookup: CDR1 SEHNR, CDR2 FQNEAQ (reference sequence). Trimming removed 5 bases from V and 7 bases from J, with 11 bases in between. CDR3 bases: TGTGCCAGCAGCCCCCGAGGGCATGAAGCTTTCTTT. Encoded protein: CASSPRGHEAFF.

The chain uses TRBV5-1 and TRBJ1-2, with 10 nucleotides matching TRBD1. The J segment lost 8 bases and the V segment lost 7 bases, leaving 8 bases of the junction unmatched. There are 13 residues in the CDR3. The germline CDR1 and CDR2 sequences are SGHRS and YFSETQ. CDR3 amino acids: CASGETGGAGYTF. In nucleotides, the CDR3 is TGCGCCAGCGGAGAGACAGGGGGCGCAGGCTACACCTTC. The full variable domain, rest sourced from reference TRBV5-1 and TRBJ1-2, is KAGVTQTPRYLIKTRGQQVTLSCSPISGHRSVSWYQQTPGQGLQFLFEYFSETQRNKGNFPGRFSGRQFSNSRSEMNVSTLELGDSALYLCASGETGGAGYTFGSGTRLTVV.

This clonotype occurred many times. The chain is built from TRBV12-3 or TRBV12-4 and TRBJ1-2; D ambiguous. This CDR3 region has 13 residues. Deletions cut 4 bases from V and 4 bases from J, with 10 bases between. The CDR3 DNA sequence: TGTGCCAGCAGTTCGGCCTGGGCCTATGGCTACACCTTC. It yields the protein CASSSAWAYGYTF.